This T cell receptor beta chain was recorded in a study of T cells in tuberculosis. Findings of the study overall: Active tuberculosis patients had shorter CDR3-alpha; the beta difference was nonsignificant.

Germline lookup yields CDR1 SGDLS and CDR2 YYNGEE. CDR3 length equals 16 residues. V shed 0 bases and J 8 bases; nucleotides not matched to a gene: 10. Sequencing was performed with immunoSEQ multiplex PCR; in TCRdb, only in-frame clones are kept and a portion is missing. The table lists about 30,000 clones, approximately 90% of them singletons. The sample's time point: new active TB diagnosis, blood taken before or within 7 days of starting treatment. In regard to this clone: Its antigen is still unknown.

Sequencing was performed on PBMCs, taken at tuberculosis diagnosis. This sequence originates from an adult with tuberculosis. The V and J genes are TRBV9 and TRBJ2-1; 8 bases match TRBD1. The CDR3 loop is CASSVGIDRGMDEQFF. The CDR3, as DNA: TGTGCCAGCAGCGTAGGAATTGACAGGGGTATGGATGAGCAGTTCTTC.